A single sample is the source of the 9 T cell receptor beta chains below, sequenced in a study of T cell responses to AZD1222 COVID-19 vaccine. The assay was immunoSEQ multiplex PCR, and TCRdb's table has in-frame clones only and misses some. Among some 60,000 clones, 60% to 85% were seen once, and the ten largest hold less than 4%. This sample comprised peripheral blood, obtained 28 days after the second AZD1222 dose. The receptors stem from an adult who received the AZD1222 COVID-19 vaccine.

The chain is built from TRBV19 and TRBJ2-6; D gene ambiguous. There are 17 residues in the CDR3. With 0 bases removed from V and 2 bases from J, the gap between germline ends came to 11 bases. Germline V gene lookup returns CDR1 LNHDA and CDR2 SQIVND (reference sequence). The CDR3 nucleotides read TGTGCCAGTAGTATAGATCTTTGGAAACCTGGGGCCAACGTCCTGACTTTC. Translating it yields CASSIDLWKPGANVLTF. The full variable domain, rest sourced from reference TRBV19 and TRBJ2-6, is DGGITQSPKYLFRKEGQNVTLSCEQNLNHDAMYWYRQDPGQGLRLIYYSQIVNDFQKGDIAEGYSVSREKKESFPLTVTSAQKNPTAFYLCASSIDLWKPGANVLTFGAGSRLTVL.

V and J are TRBV28 and TRBJ2-1, with D unclear. V was cut by 1 base and J by 0 bases, with 7 bases left in between. The germline V gene encodes CDR1 MDHEN and CDR2 SYDVKM. CDR3 length: 15 residues. In DNA form, the CDR3 reads TGTGCCAGCAGTTTATTTTCGTCCTCCTACAATGAGCAGTTCTTC. Amino acids: CASSLFSSSYNEQFF.

V is TRBV6-2 or TRBV6-3 and J is TRBJ1-2, with TRBD1 matching 8 bases. The germline gives CDR1 MNHEY, CDR2 SVGEGT. V shed 5 bases and J 6 bases; nucleotides not matched to a gene: 8. CDR3 size: 14 residues. The CDR3, as DNA: TGTGCCAGCAGTGACGGGACAGGTAGTGATGGCTACACCTTC. This gives the protein CASSDGTGSDGYTF.

The chain links TRBV14 to TRBJ1-2, with D tentatively TRBD1 (6 bases). The CDR3 length is 13 residues. V was shortened by 6 bases and J by 7 bases, with 15 bases between the two germline ends. Germline V gene data show CDR1 as SGHDN and CDR2 as FVKESK. The CDR3 DNA reads TGTGCCAGCAGGCTAGCGGGGGCCGGTGGCTACACCTTC. Its protein product is CASRLAGAGGYTF.

This chain joins TRBV19 and TRBJ1-5; 10 bases match TRBD1. The CDR3 is 16 residues long. In germline, CDR1 is LNHDA, CDR2 SQIVND (reference sequence). V was pared by 7 bases and J by 1 base, with 7 bases of the junction left unmatched. Here the CDR3 DNA reads TGTGCCAGTACCGTCTGGACAGGGGGGAGCAATCAGCCCCAGCATTTT. It codes for CASTVWTGGSNQPQHF.

The chain carries TRBV25-1 and TRBJ1-4, with a weak D call TRBD1 (6 bases). The germline gives CDR1 MGHDK, CDR2 SYGVNS. The CDR3 is 15 residues long. The germline V and J ends were trimmed by 6 bases and 8 bases, with 19 bases remaining between them. The CDR3 region is CASSSGGTTTEKLFF. The CDR3 nucleotides read TGTGCCAGCAGCTCTGGGGGGACAACGACGGAAAAACTGTTTTTT.

This sequence joins TRBV13 and TRBJ1-5; a weak D match, TRBD1 (6 bases). The germline V gene encodes CDR1 PRHDT and CDR2 FYEKMQ (reference sequence). Trimming took 0 bases from V and 5 from J, leaving 11 bases between them. CDR3 length: 15 residues. The CDR3: CASSLGGPGDQPQHF. The CDR3, as DNA: TGTGCCAGCAGCTTAGGCGGGCCAGGGGATCAGCCCCAGCATTTT. Using reference TRBV13 and TRBJ1-5 for the parts outside the CDR3, the full variable domain is AAGVIQSPRHLIKEKRETATLKCYPIPRHDTVYWYQQGPGQDPQFLISFYEKMQSDKGSIPDRFSAQQFSDYHSELNMSSLELGDSALYFCASSLGGPGDQPQHFGDGTRLSIL.

This chain links TRBV7-3 with TRBJ2-5; tentative D call: TRBD2 (6 bases). V shed 5 bases and J shed 5 bases, with 12 bases lying between them. Germline CDR1 and CDR2: SGHTA and FQGTGA. This CDR3 region has 13 residues. CDR3 sequence reads: CASSPTSIETQYF. In DNA, the CDR3 is TGTGCCAGCAGCCCAACTAGCATCGAGACCCAGTACTTC.

The V and J genes are TRBV18 and TRBJ2-7, with 10 bases aligning to TRBD2. In germline, CDR1 is KGHSH, CDR2 LQKENI. Trimming removed 2 bases from V and 6 bases from J; junction bases left unmatched: 13. CDR3 length equals 17 residues. The CDR3 reads CASSPTSGVFQPGEQYF. CDR3 bases: TGTGCCAGCTCACCAACTAGCGGGGTCTTCCAACCGGGCGAGCAGTACTTC.